This T cell receptor (beta chain) was captured by sequencing in a study of early T cells in non-severe SARS-CoV-2 infection. General study points: Clonotype matching in VDJdb favored anti-spike CD8 responses and did not capture private and CD4 specificities.

Per germline, CDR1 KGHSH and CDR2 LQKENI. The CDR3 sequence is 15 residues long. V was pared by 3 bases and J by 1 base, with 12 bases between. As concerns this clonotype: Its antigen remains unidentified.

TCRdb itself ran the 5' RACE reads through MiXCR, one entry per CDR3 protein. Found here are 50,000 to 80,000 distinct CDR3 sequences, more than 7% of them singletons; the top ten hold about an eighth. The chain combines TRBV18 with TRBJ2-5; no clear D gene. Sequencing used whole blood, obtained at baseline. The sequence came from an adult who was a healthcare worker with PCR-confirmed SARS-CoV-2 infection or an uninfected control (not recorded which). Here the CDR3 reads CASSPNKGPQETQYF. DNA of the CDR3: TGTGCCAGCTCACCCAACAAGGGCCCCCAAGAGACCCAGTACTTC.